The 20 T cell receptor beta chains in this list originate from one sample, sequenced in a study of T cells after somatic rescue of genetic block (dated by TCRdb to the early 2020s). Library generation was performed with the immunoSEQ multiplex PCR assay. TCRdb took over this immuneACCESS table, retaining in-frame rearrangements with V and J assigned. Such tables are incomplete; in checked studies, under half of the missing clones stem from an unresolved V gene, and the remainder is unexplained. A total of tens of thousands of clones appear in this sample, 92% of them only once. Jointly, the top ten make up around 2.8% of the sample. Sequenced: peripheral blood mononuclear cells (PBMCs). The receptor source for this set is a man aged 35 to 55.

The chain is built from TRBV27 and TRBJ1-5, with D possibly matching TRBD1 (6 bases). The length of the CDR3 is 16 residues. V lost 4 bases and J 2 bases, leaving 15 bases between the germline ends. Germline CDR1 MNHEY, CDR2 SMNVEV (reference sequence). This CDR3 is CASSSRGAAGNQPQHF. The CDR3 coding sequence is TGTGCCAGCAGTTCGCGGGGGGCGGCGGGCAATCAGCCCCAGCATTTT.

The V and J genes are TRBV5-6 and TRBJ1-2; no reliable D call. Germline CDR1 SGHDT, CDR2 YYEEEE. The CDR3 covers 14 residues. Trimming removed 0 bases at V and 3 bases at J, with 9 bases between. CDR3 nucleotides: TGTGCCAGCAGCTTGGGAAGGCGGGACTATGGCTACACCTTC. Its translation: CASSLGRRDYGYTF.

The CDR3 here is CASSAGVAFYNEQFF. The CDR3 DNA sequence: TGCGCCAGCAGCGCCGGGGTGGCTTTCTACAATGAGCAGTTCTTC. The chain joins TRBV5-1 to TRBJ2-1; D may be TRBD2 (5 bases). Deletions cut 4 bases from V and 3 bases from J, with 14 bases between. The V gene's germline CDR1 is SGHRS and CDR2 YFSETQ. The CDR3 is made up of 15 amino acids.

The gene calls are TRBV18 and TRBJ1-2, with a tentative D call TRBD1 (6 bases). The CDR3 loop spans 14 amino acids. Trimming removed 2 bases at V and 8 bases at J, with 15 bases between. CDR1 is KGHSH and CDR2 is LQKENI in the germline V gene. CDR3 region: CASSPSRGQGGYTF. The CDR3 DNA sequence: TGTGCCAGCTCACCATCCAGGGGACAAGGGGGCTACACCTTC.

The chain links TRBV29-1 to TRBJ1-2; a weak D match, TRBD1 (5 bases). Trimming shortened V by 1 base and J by 7 bases, and 22 bases separated the two germline ends. Germline CDR1 is SQVTM and CDR2 is ANQGSEA. This CDR3 has 16 residues. CDR3 bases: TGCAGCGTTGAAGGGGGACCTCGGGGAGGATCTTCTGGCTACACCTTC. The encoded protein is CSVEGGPRGGSSGYTF.

This chain uses TRBV29-1 with TRBJ1-1, with a possible D match to TRBD1 (5 bases). The CDR3 covers 14 residues. Germline CDR1 SQVTM, CDR2 ANQGSEA. The V gene lost 1 base and the J gene lost 4 bases, with 13 bases spanning the gap. The CDR3 sequence: CSVEGPGGATEAFF. The DNA for the CDR3 is TGCAGCGTTGAAGGTCCAGGCGGGGCCACTGAAGCTTTCTTT.

The rearrangement links TRBV4-2 to TRBJ2-7; D tentatively fits TRBD1 or TRBD2 (5 bases each). This CDR3 is 15 amino acids long. V lost 4 bases and J 1 base, leaving 14 bases between the germline ends. Looked up from germline, CDR1 is LGHNA and CDR2 is YNFKEQ. For the CDR3, the DNA is TGTGCCAGCAGCCCGGGACGGATCATTTCCTACGAGCAGTACTTC. This sequence encodes CASSPGRIISYEQYF.

The V call is TRBV10-3, the J call TRBJ2-7; TRBD1 matches at 10 bases. CDR1 and CDR2 from the germline V gene are ENHRY and SYGVKD. This CDR3 has 15 amino acids. V shed 6 bases and J 1 base; nucleotides not matched to a gene: 6. The CDR3 DNA reads TGTGCCATCAGGGCCGGGACAGGGGAATCCTACGAGCAGTACTTC. Protein product: CAIRAGTGESYEQYF.

This chain joins TRBV4-1 and TRBJ1-4; D ambiguous. The CDR3 sequence is 15 residues long. The V end was cut by 1 base, the J end by 4 bases, with 10 bases between. Germline CDR1 MGHRA, CDR2 YSYEKL. The CDR3 nucleotides read TGCGCCAGCAGCCAAGGGCTCAGCCATAATGAAAAACTGTTTTTT. This sequence encodes CASSQGLSHNEKLFF.

The chain combines TRBV6-5 with TRBJ2-7; TRBD1 aligns across 7 bases. Trimming removed 0 bases from V and 4 bases from J; junction bases left unmatched: 3. The CDR3 runs 14 residues. Germline V gives CDR1 MNHEY, CDR2 SVGAGI. The CDR3 loop reads CASSYSYRGYEQYF. In nucleotides, the CDR3 is TGTGCCAGCAGTTACTCGTACAGGGGATACGAGCAGTACTTC.

This rearrangement joins TRBV19 to TRBJ2-1; TRBD1 aligns across 9 bases. Germline lookup yields CDR1 LNHDA and CDR2 SQIVND (reference sequence). Trimming cost V 6 bases and J 13 bases; bases outside gene matches: 7. This CDR3 spans 12 amino acids. CDR3 DNA sequence: TGTGCCAGTAGATTCGGACAGGGGCGACAGTTCTTC. This translates into CASRFGQGRQFF.

The chain recombines TRBV28 with TRBJ2-7; D is ambiguous. The germline V gene encodes CDR1 MDHEN and CDR2 SYDVKM. The V end was cut by 3 bases, the J end by 3 bases, with 6 bases between. The CDR3 is made up of 12 amino acids. CDR3 sequence: CASSFESYEQYF. In DNA, the CDR3 is TGTGCCAGCAGTTTCGAGAGCTACGAGCAGTACTTC.

The rearrangement joins TRBV28 to TRBJ1-1, with D maybe TRBD1 (6 bases). With 6 bases removed from V and 5 bases from J, the gap between germline ends came to 22 bases. Germline CDR1 reads MDHEN; CDR2 reads SYDVKM. This CDR3 comprises 16 residues. CDR3 residues: CASSPILNRVNTEAFF. CDR3 coding DNA: TGTGCCAGCAGCCCTATATTAAACAGGGTCAATACTGAAGCTTTCTTT.

The chain carries TRBV5-6 and TRBJ2-2; D may be TRBD1 (7 bases). The CDR3 extends over 16 amino acids. Trimming removed 4 bases from V and 4 bases from J, with 17 bases in between. Germline CDR1 reads SGHDT; CDR2 reads YYEEEE. Here the CDR3 reads CASSHYRGGSTGELFF. Written as DNA, the CDR3 is TGTGCCAGCAGCCATTACAGGGGAGGTTCCACCGGGGAGCTGTTTTTT. The variable domain in full, with the rest retrieved from reference TRBV5-6 and TRBJ2-2, is DAGVTQSPTHLIKTRGQQVTLRCSPKSGHDTVSWYQQALGQGPQFIFQYYEEEERQRGNFPDRFSGHQFPNYSSELNVNALLLGDSALYLCASSHYRGGSTGELFFGEGSRLTVL.

The chain has TRBV5-5 and TRBJ1-5; D is perhaps TRBD1 (5 bases). CDR3 length: 15 residues. CDR1 and CDR2 from the germline V gene are SGHKS and YYEKEE (reference sequence). Trimming took off 3 bases at V and 4 bases at J, with 14 bases between the two ends. This CDR3 is CASSSGTTGNQPQHF. For the CDR3, the DNA is TGTGCCAGCAGCTCCGGGACTACGGGGAATCAGCCCCAGCATTTT.

The genes are TRBV19 and TRBJ2-5; a possible D gene is TRBD2 (6 bases). This CDR3 spans 15 amino acids. In germline, CDR1 is LNHDA, CDR2 SQIVND (reference sequence). The V end lost 6 bases, the J end lost 5 bases, and 19 bases lay between the germline ends. The CDR3 sequence is CASRSDGGPYETQYF. The CDR3 DNA sequence: TGTGCCAGTAGGAGCGACGGAGGGCCCTACGAGACCCAGTACTTC.

V is TRBV11-2 and J is TRBJ2-2; D is unresolved. The CDR3 totals 14 residues. Germline CDR1 SGHAT, CDR2 FQNNGV. V was trimmed by 5 bases and J by 4 bases, leaving 11 bases between them. DNA of the CDR3: TGTGCCAGCAGCCAGATTCTAGGCACCGGGGAGCTGTTTTTT. Translated, it gives CASSQILGTGELFF.

This rearrangement joins TRBV6-1 to TRBJ1-4, with a possible D match to TRBD1 (6 bases). The CDR3 loop spans 13 amino acids. V lost 6 bases to trimming and J lost 4 bases, with 9 bases between them. In germline, CDR1 is MNHNS, CDR2 SASEGT. The CDR3 DNA reads as TGTGCCAGCAGGCGACAGGTTAATGAAAAACTGTTTTTT. Translation: CASRRQVNEKLFF.

This clone has a single count. The V gene is TRBV13, the J gene TRBJ2-3; D gene unclear. Between the trimmed V and J ends, which lost 4 bases and 3 bases, there was a span of 8 bases. The CDR3 is made up of 13 amino acids. From germline, CDR1 is PRHDT and CDR2 FYEKMQ (reference sequence). The CDR3 is CASSSSETDTQYF. CDR3 nucleotide sequence: TGTGCCAGCAGCTCGAGCGAAACAGATACGCAGTATTTT.

J is TRBJ2-7 and V is TRBV6-8; a weak D match, TRBD1 (5 bases). The CDR3 loop spans 16 amino acids. Germline CDR1 and CDR2: MNHGY and SAAAGT. V lost 5 bases and J 0 bases, leaving 17 bases between the germline ends. The CDR3 sequence is CASSPPAGPVSYEQYF. CDR3 coding DNA: TGTGCCAGCAGTCCCCCAGCAGGGCCGGTCTCCTACGAGCAGTACTTC.